This entry is about one T cell receptor beta chain. This specimen belongs to a study of beta chain features in type 1 diabetes. Study-level information: On cell yields, gender and age, patients and healthy donors were similar.

The sequenced template was cDNA made from the entire isolated RNA. Only in-frame clones appear in the TCRdb table, and some are missing; sequencing was by immunoSEQ multiplex PCR. There are about 230,000 clones in the sample; about 9.3% occur only once, and around 0.031% lies in the top ten. This CDR3 region has 14 residues. With 4 bases removed from V and 5 bases from J, the gap between germline ends came to 15 bases. Germline CDR1 is SGHRS and CDR2 is YFSETQ. Material: naive CD4+ T cells from blood. The V gene is TRBV5-1, the J gene TRBJ1-1; D remains ambiguous. The TCR sequence derives from a woman under 30 in good health. This CDR3 is CASSPRTGETEAFF. The DNA for the CDR3 is TGCGCCAGCAGCCCCCGGACTGGCGAGACTGAAGCTTTCTTT.